The 13 T cell receptor beta chains in this list originate from one sample, sequenced in a study of T cell responses to AZD1222 COVID-19 vaccine. Here immunoSEQ multiplex PCR was the method, and the copy in TCRdb shows in-frame clones only, minus some. The sample comprises about 150,000 clones, about 91% of which are singletons, and 3% to 4% rests with the top ten. Sequenced here: peripheral blood, sampled 28 days after the second AZD1222 dose. The receptors come from an adult who received the AZD1222 COVID-19 vaccine.

The chain is built from TRBV18 and TRBJ1-2; the D is unclear. The CDR3 consists of 14 residues. Trimming cost V 6 bases and J 5 bases, with 16 bases left between them. CDR1 is KGHSH, CDR2 LQKENI, per germline. CDR3 sequence (DNA): TGTGCCAGCTCCTCTGGCCCACAGTTGTATGGCTACACCTTC. It encodes CASSSGPQLYGYTF.

This clone is a singleton in its sample. The chain's CDR3 is CASSLGRGEQYF. In nucleotides, the CDR3 is TGTGCCAGCAGCTTAGGACGTGGAGAGCAGTACTTC. The rearrangement joins TRBV7-9 to TRBJ2-7, with D uncertain. Germline V gene data show CDR1 as SEHNR and CDR2 as FQNEAQ (reference sequence). V was cut by 1 base and J by 7 bases, with 8 bases left in between. The CDR3 loop spans 12 amino acids.

The chain links TRBV21-1 to TRBJ1-6; the table's D call of TRBD1 was not tested on the DNA. TRBV21-1 is deemed a pseudogene. CDR3 length equals 15 residues. The CDR3 loop reads CASSKGQTLCSPLHF. The CDR3 nucleotides are TGTGCCAGCAGCAAAGGACAGACCTTATGTTCACCCCTCCACTTT.

The CDR3 coding sequence is TGTGCCAGCAGTTACGGGACTAGCGGGCTGAACGAGCAGTACTTC. As protein: CASSYGTSGLNEQYF. The chain uses TRBV6-5 and TRBJ2-7; 12 nucleotides line up with TRBD2. The trim removed 2 bases at V and 5 bases at J, leaving 4 bases unmatched. Germline loops: CDR1 MNHEY, CDR2 SVGAGI. This CDR3 is built from 15 residues.

The chain uses TRBV5-4 and TRBJ1-1; D is undetermined. The CDR3 is made up of 13 amino acids. CDR1 is SGHNT and CDR2 is YYREEE in the germline V gene (reference sequence). V lost 4 bases to trimming and J lost 6 bases, with 13 bases between them. The CDR3 DNA sequence: TGTGCCAGCAGCCCTGTCTCTGTGGCTGAAGCTTTCTTT. Residues: CASSPVSVAEAFF.

The chain combines TRBV19 with TRBJ1-2, with TRBD1 matching 7 bases. Germline V gene data show CDR1 as LNHDA and CDR2 as SQIVND (reference sequence). V trimming: 5 bases; J trimming: 4 bases; junction bases outside the gene matches: 7. The CDR3 contains 14 residues. CDR3 protein: CASSPQTGPYGYTF. The CDR3 DNA follows: TGTGCCAGTAGTCCTCAGACAGGGCCCTATGGCTACACCTTC.

The genes are TRBV30 and TRBJ2-7, with D uncertain. The CDR3 spans 14 residues. Germline CDR1 is GTSNPN and CDR2 is SVGIG (reference sequence). V lost 3 bases to trimming and J lost 0 bases, with 12 bases between them. CDR3 loop: CAWRASPNSYEQYF. CDR3 bases: TGTGCCTGGAGGGCCAGTCCTAACTCCTACGAGCAGTACTTC. The entire variable domain, with the rest obtained from reference TRBV30 and TRBJ2-7, is as follows: SQTIHQWPATLVQPVGSPLSLECTVEGTSNPNLYWYRQAAGRGLQLLFYSVGIGQISSEVPQNLSASRPQDRQFILSSKKLLLSDSGFYLCAWRASPNSYEQYFGPGTRLTVT.

This CDR3 is CASIGTGDNGYTF. The DNA for the CDR3 is TGTGCCAGTATCGGGACAGGGGATAACGGCTACACCTTC. This chain joins TRBV19 and TRBJ1-2; TRBD1 matches at 10 bases. The CDR3 covers 13 residues. Germline V lookup: CDR1 LNHDA, CDR2 SQIVND (reference sequence). V dropped 7 bases and J dropped 8; count of bases not matched to a gene: 7.

This chain links TRBV6-2 or TRBV6-3 with TRBJ2-7; TRBD1 might be the D (5 bases). Trimming pared 6 bases from V and 3 bases from J, leaving 18 bases between. From germline, CDR1 is MNHEY and CDR2 SVGEGT. The CDR3 consists of 15 residues. The DNA for the CDR3 is TGTGCCAGCAGCCACCCCAGGCAGGGTAGCTACGAGCAGTACTTC. Its translation: CASSHPRQGSYEQYF.

This rearrangement joins TRBV5-4 to TRBJ2-2, with TRBD1 as a possible D gene (6 bases). The ends were cut back, 3 bases at V and 5 bases at J, with 17 bases in the middle. Germline V lookup: CDR1 SGHNT, CDR2 YYREEE (reference sequence). The CDR3 has 16 residues. DNA of the CDR3: TGTGCCAGCAGCTCCACCCCAGGGGCGAGGACCGGGGAGCTGTTTTTT. Translating it yields CASSSTPGARTGELFF.

The chain has TRBV21-1 and TRBJ1-2. TRBV21-1 is described as a pseudogene. There are 14 residues in the CDR3. The CDR3 DNA sequence: TGTGCCAGCAGCTTGAGGGGGGTAAGAAGTGGCTACACCTTC. Amino acids: CASSLRGVRSGYTF.

The chain combines TRBV27 with TRBJ1-4; perhaps TRBD1 as D (5 bases). V gave up 11 bases and J gave up 2 bases, with 15 bases separating them. Germline V lookup: CDR1 MNHEY, CDR2 SMNVEV (reference sequence). The CDR3 totals 14 residues. The CDR3 loop is CAAGGGITNEKLFF. CDR3 nucleotides: TGTGCCGCTGGTGGGGGAATTACTAATGAAAAACTGTTTTTT.

The chain has TRBV6-1 and TRBJ1-2; D is possibly TRBD1 (5 bases). The CDR3 loop spans 17 amino acids. The germline V gene has CDR1 MNHNS and CDR2 SASEGT. Trimming took 3 bases from V and 0 from J, leaving 17 bases between them. CDR3 in amino acids: CASSERPGEWANYGYTF. The CDR3 region has the DNA TGTGCCAGCAGTGAGAGGCCGGGGGAGTGGGCTAACTATGGCTACACCTTC.